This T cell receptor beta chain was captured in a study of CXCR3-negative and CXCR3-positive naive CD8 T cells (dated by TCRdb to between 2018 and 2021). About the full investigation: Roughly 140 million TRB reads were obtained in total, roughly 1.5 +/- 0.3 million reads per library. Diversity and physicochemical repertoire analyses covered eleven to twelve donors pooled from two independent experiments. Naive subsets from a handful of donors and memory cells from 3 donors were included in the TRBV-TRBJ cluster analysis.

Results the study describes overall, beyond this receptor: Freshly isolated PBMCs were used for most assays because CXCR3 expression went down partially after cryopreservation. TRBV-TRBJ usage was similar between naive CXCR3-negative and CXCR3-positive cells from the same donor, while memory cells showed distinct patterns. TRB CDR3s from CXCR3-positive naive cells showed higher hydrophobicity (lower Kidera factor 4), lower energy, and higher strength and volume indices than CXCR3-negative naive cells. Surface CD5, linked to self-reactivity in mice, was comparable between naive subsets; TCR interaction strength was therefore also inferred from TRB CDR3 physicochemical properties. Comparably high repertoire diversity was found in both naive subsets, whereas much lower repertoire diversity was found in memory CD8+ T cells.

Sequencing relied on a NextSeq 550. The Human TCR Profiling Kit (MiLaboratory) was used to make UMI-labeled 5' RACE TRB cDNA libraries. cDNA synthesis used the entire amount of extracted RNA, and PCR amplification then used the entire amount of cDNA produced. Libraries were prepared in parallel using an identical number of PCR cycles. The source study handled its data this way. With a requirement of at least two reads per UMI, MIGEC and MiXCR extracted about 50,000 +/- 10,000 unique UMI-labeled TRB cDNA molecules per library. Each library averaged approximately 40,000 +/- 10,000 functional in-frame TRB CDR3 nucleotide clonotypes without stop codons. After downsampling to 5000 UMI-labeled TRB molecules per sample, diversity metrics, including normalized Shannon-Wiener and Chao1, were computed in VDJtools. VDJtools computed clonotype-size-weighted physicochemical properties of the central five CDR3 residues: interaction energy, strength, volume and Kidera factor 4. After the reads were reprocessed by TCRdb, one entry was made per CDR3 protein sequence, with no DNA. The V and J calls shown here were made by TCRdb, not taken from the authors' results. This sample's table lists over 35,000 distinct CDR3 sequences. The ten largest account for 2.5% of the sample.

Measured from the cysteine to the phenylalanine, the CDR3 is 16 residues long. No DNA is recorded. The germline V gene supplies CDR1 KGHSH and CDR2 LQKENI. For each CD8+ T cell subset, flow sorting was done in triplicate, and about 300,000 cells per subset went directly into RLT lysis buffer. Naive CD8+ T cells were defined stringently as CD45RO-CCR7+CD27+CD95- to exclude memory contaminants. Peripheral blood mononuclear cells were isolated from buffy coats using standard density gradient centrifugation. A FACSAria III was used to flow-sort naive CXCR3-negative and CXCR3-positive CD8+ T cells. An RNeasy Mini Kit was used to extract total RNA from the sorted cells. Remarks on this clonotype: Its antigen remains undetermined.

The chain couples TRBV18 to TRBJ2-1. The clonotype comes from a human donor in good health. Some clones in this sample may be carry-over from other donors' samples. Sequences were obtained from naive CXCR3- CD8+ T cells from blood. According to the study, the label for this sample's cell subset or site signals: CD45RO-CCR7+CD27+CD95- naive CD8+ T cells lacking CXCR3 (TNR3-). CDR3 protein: CASSPSGGSSYNEQFF.